The rows below give T cell receptor beta chains drawn from one sample of a study of T-cell reconstitution after alpha-beta-depleted transplantation in children. TCRdb re-derived calls from the PCR reads in MiXCR, one entry per CDR3 protein. The sample has over 400,000 distinct CDR3 sequences, 12% seen once. This specimen consisted of PBMCs from the stem cell graft donor, obtained from the stem cell graft. The receptors shown here come from a human donor who donated a stem cell graft to a child with combined immunodeficiency. Both conserved end residues are part of each CDR3. D genes are given only for firm matches.

d_call j_call v_call cdr3_aa
- TRBJ2-7 TRBV20-1 CSASSAYEQYF
- TRBJ1-1 TRBV20-1 CSARESTMNTEAFF
- TRBJ2-1 TRBV6-2/TRBV6-3 CASSSILVYNEQFF
- TRBJ1-2 TRBV4-2 CASSPRRPLDRNYGYTF
- TRBJ2-7 TRBV12-3/TRBV12-4 CASSLLTLAPIEQYF
TRBD1 TRBJ2-2 TRBV10-3 CAISRAGQGANTGELFF
TRBD2 TRBJ2-3 TRBV20-1 CSARDLTSERLDTQYF
- TRBJ2-2 TRBV12-3/TRBV12-4 CASTSTGYIGELFF
TRBD1 TRBJ2-6 TRBV7-2 CASSRRTGANSGANVLTF
TRBD2 TRBJ2-5 TRBV9 CASSPWTSGEETQYF
TRBD1 TRBJ2-5 TRBV4-3 CASSQVRGQGQKETQYF
- TRBJ2-1 TRBV28 CASSPRLGAEGEQFF
- TRBJ2-7 TRBV5-1 CASSWNTYEQYF
- TRBJ1-1 TRBV7-9 CASSLGFFRGAEAFF
- TRBJ2-1 TRBV9 CASSVSRLSYNEQFF
- TRBJ1-3 TRBV2 CASSAQGTAGNTIYF
TRBD2 TRBJ2-5 TRBV29-1 CSVEDGEGLADIQETQYF
- TRBJ2-1 TRBV5-1 CASSQGGGSSYNEQFF
TRBD1 TRBJ2-7 TRBV2 CASSDGDREIYEQYF
- TRBJ2-3 TRBV4-3 CASSQGGRGMGYGTDTQYF
- TRBJ2-5 TRBV12-3/TRBV12-4 CASSFPGPAVAQYF
- TRBJ1-5 TRBV4-3 CASSQGRGSNQPQHF
TRBD2 TRBJ2-3 TRBV2 CASPGLADRDTQYF
- TRBJ1-3 TRBV7-9 CASSSSGTGNTIYF
TRBD1 TRBJ1-5 TRBV12-3/TRBV12-4 CASSLRRQGADNQPQHF
- TRBJ2-5 TRBV7-9 CASSSRGTEEETQYF
TRBD1 TRBJ1-1 TRBV18 CASSLGQAEAFF
TRBD2 TRBJ2-7 TRBV12-3/TRBV12-4 CASSFNPGGYSYEQYF
- TRBJ2-7 TRBV29-1 CSATTNSYEQYF
TRBD1 TRBJ2-3 TRBV24-1 CATSDPGTGATDTQYF
- TRBJ2-2 TRBV24-1 CATGKDLDTGELFF
TRBD1 TRBJ2-2 TRBV4-2 CASSQVDRGTGELFF
- TRBJ1-4 TRBV5-6 CASSQTTTNEKLFF
- TRBJ2-1 TRBV12-3/TRBV12-4 CASSLDRAYNEQIF
- TRBJ2-2 TRBV20-1 CSASNKGNTGELFF
- TRBJ2-3 TRBV19 CASSTWPRWDTQYF
TRBD2 TRBJ2-5 TRBV5-1 CASSLVTGGKETQYF
- TRBJ1-3 TRBV28 CASSLRGLPGNTIYF
- TRBJ2-3 TRBV20-1 CSAISADTDTQYF
- TRBJ2-1 TRBV18 CASSPLPGDYNEQFF
- TRBJ2-7 TRBV12-3/TRBV12-4 CASSTSWGYEQYF
- TRBJ2-3 TRBV7-6 CASSVGRQQYF
TRBD2 TRBJ2-1 TRBV7-9 CASSFPFASGGDNEQFF
- TRBJ2-1 TRBV12-3/TRBV12-4 CASRRGSTGEQFF
TRBD2 TRBJ2-1 TRBV15 CATSRDQASGRAWTRYNEQFF
- TRBJ2-4 TRBV15 CATGLRGENIQYF
TRBD1 TRBJ1-3 TRBV7-9 CASRRTGDSSGNTIYF
TRBD2 TRBJ2-5 TRBV24-1 CATSDSGLAGETQYF
- TRBJ1-5 TRBV29-1 CSAGAYNQPQHF
TRBD1 TRBJ2-5 TRBV7-9 CASSLIGRGQETQYF
- TRBJ2-2 TRBV6-6 CASSLPDGELFF